Sequencing of this TCR beta chain was carried out in a study of blood T cell repertoires in COVID-19. Study-level background: COVID-19 samples collected from the United States, Italy and Spain covered acute and convalescent phases. Nucleic acid was either cDNA or gDNA, and it came from T cells, B-cell-depleted T cells, or PBMCs.

Original processing notes: Amplified reference gene primers provided the basis for estimating nucleated cell counts. Produced via immunoSEQ multiplex PCR; TCRdb's table is partial and in-frame only. D and trimming were read from the DNA, whereas the V and J calls and clone size are those reported in that table. The sample has around 190,000 clones; more than 75% are singletons. J was trimmed by 8 bases and V by 4 bases; bases with no gene match: 4. This CDR3 comprises 12 residues. CDR1 and CDR2 from the germline V gene are MNHEY and SMNVEV (reference sequence). The sequence derives from a woman in her 50s with active or convalescent COVID-19. The rearrangement links TRBV27 to TRBJ1-1; TRBD1 matches at 7 bases. Material for sequencing was peripheral blood. CDR3 DNA: TGTGCCAGCAGTTCCCGACAGGGCGAAGCTTTCTTT. This codes for CASSSRQGEAFF.